This TCR beta chain was observed in a study of sequential checkpoint blockade in melanoma. Study-wide context: Both treatment sequences were followed by maintenance nivolumab.

Sample treatment: randomized to nivolumab then ipilimumab (arm A) or the reverse (arm B). DNA-damaging chemotherapy had not been given to any patient beforehand. Live CD3+CD8+ CD19− CD56− cells were sorted from PBMCs. This clone was seen more than once but under ten times. The CDR3 sequence is 16 residues long. CDR1 and CDR2 from the germline V gene are LNHDA and SQIVND (reference sequence). The V segment lost 7 bases and the J segment 3 bases; nucleotides outside the gene matches: 12. Some clones are missing from TCRdb's copy, which holds only in-frame ones; the method was immunoSEQ multiplex PCR. Of tens of thousands of clones in the sample, 82% were seen once.

This chain connects TRBV19 to TRBJ1-5; 7 nucleotides agree with TRBD1. This clonotype originated in a human donor with melanoma. The source was CD8+ T cells sorted from blood (inferred from file names), collected from a patient given nivolumab and ipilimumab in sequence. DNA for the CDR3: TGTGCCAGTAACCCTGACAGGGTCGGCCTCAATCAGCCCCAGCATTTT. Translation: CASNPDRVGLNQPQHF. Drawing the rest from reference TRBV19 and TRBJ1-5, the complete variable domain is DGGITQSPKYLFRKEGQNVTLSCEQNLNHDAMYWYRQDPGQGLRLIYYSQIVNDFQKGDIAEGYSVSREKKESFPLTVTSAQKNPTAFYLCASNPDRVGLNQPQHFGDGTRLSIL.